Shown below are 18 T cell receptor beta chains from a single sample sequenced in a study of T cell responses to AZD1222 COVID-19 vaccine. TCRdb's copy holds only in-frame clones and misses some; the assay was immunoSEQ multiplex PCR. The sample lists approximately 100,000 clones, 89% occurring once. Sequences were derived from peripheral blood, sampled on day 0 of MenACWY control vaccination. Receptors were obtained from an adult in good health.

This clone was detected only once. V gene TRBV29-1 combines with J gene TRBJ1-2, with TRBD1 as a possible D gene (5 bases). This CDR3 is built from 12 residues. Germline V CDR1 and CDR2: SQVTM, ANQGSEA. V was cut by 4 bases and J by 2 bases, with 8 bases left in between. The CDR3 protein is CSVVPGNYGYTF. CDR3 DNA: TGCAGCGTTGTGCCAGGGAACTATGGCTACACCTTC. The variable domain in full, with the rest retrieved from reference TRBV29-1 and TRBJ1-2, is SAVISQKPSRDICQRGTSLTIQCQVDSQVTMMFWYRQQPGQSLTLIATANQGSEATYESGFVIDKFPISRPNLTFSTLTVSNMSPEDSSIYLCSVVPGNYGYTFGSGTRLTVV.

This clone was seen a handful of times. V gene TRBV7-8 combines with J gene TRBJ2-7; D possibly corresponds to TRBD2 (6 bases). Trimming shortened V by 5 bases and J by 3 bases, and 17 bases separated the two germline ends. CDR1 SGHVS and CDR2 FQNEAQ come from the germline V gene. This CDR3 spans 15 amino acids. The CDR3 region has the DNA TGTGCCAGCAGCCCTGTGACGGGGGTCCGCTACGAGCAGTACTTC. This gives the protein CASSPVTGVRYEQYF.

CDR3 DNA sequence: TGTGCCAGCAGACCGCAGGGGGCCGGCTACACCTTC. Protein sequence: CASRPQGAGYTF. The J gene is TRBJ1-2, the V gene TRBV11-3; 8 bases align to TRBD1. Germline assignment: CDR1 SGHNT and CDR2 YENEEA. J lost 8 bases, V lost 6 bases, and 5 bases had no gene match. CDR3 length: 12 residues.

This clone was recorded only once. The V and J genes are TRBV3-1 (or the pseudogene TRBV3-2) and TRBJ2-7; 7 bases agree with TRBD2. The CDR3 is 15 amino acids. Germline CDR1 is LGHDT and CDR2 is YNNKEL (reference sequence). V lost 3 bases and J lost 3; bases outside the gene matches: 8. The chain's CDR3 is CASSHAVGGGYEQYF. The CDR3, as DNA: TGTGCCAGCAGCCACGCCGTGGGGGGGGGCTACGAGCAGTACTTC.

The chain links TRBV10-3 to TRBJ1-1; D unresolved. The CDR3 length is 16 residues. Trimming cost V 0 bases and J 0 bases, with 11 bases left between them. The germline CDR1 and CDR2 sequences are ENHRY and SYGVKD. The CDR3 DNA is TGTGCCATCAGTGAGTCGAACGGCGACATGAACACTGAAGCTTTCTTT. Residues: CAISESNGDMNTEAFF.

The rearrangement joins TRBV12-5 to TRBJ2-1; D uncertain. The CDR3 covers 14 residues. V was cut by 7 bases and J by 0 bases, with 10 bases left in between. CDR1 LGHNT and CDR2 FRNRAP come from the germline V gene. The CDR3 DNA sequence: TGTGCTAGTGTCTGGGCGGACTCCTACAATGAGCAGTTCTTC. Translating it yields CASVWADSYNEQFF.

The CDR3 DNA reads as TGTGCCAGCTCACCCTCTTTGGGGGTCATCACAGATACGCAGTATTTT. This sequence encodes CASSPSLGVITDTQYF. The genes are TRBV18 and TRBJ2-3, with D possibly called TRBD1 or TRBD2 (5 bases each). This CDR3 contains 16 residues. CDR1 and CDR2 from the germline V gene are KGHSH and LQKENI. Between the trimmed V and J ends, which lost 3 bases and 2 bases, there was a span of 15 bases.

The chain recombines TRBV5-1 with TRBJ2-3; TRBD2 agrees at 14 bases. V lost 3 bases to trimming and J lost 2 bases; unmatched junction nucleotides: 5. This CDR3 spans 17 amino acids. Germline V lookup: CDR1 SGHRS, CDR2 YFSETQ. DNA of the CDR3: TGCGCCAGCAGCTCCGGACTAGCGGGGGGCACCACAGATACGCAGTATTTT. Amino acids: CASSSGLAGGTTDTQYF. The whole variable domain, remainder taken from reference TRBV5-1 and TRBJ2-3, is KAGVTQTPRYLIKTRGQQVTLSCSPISGHRSVSWYQQTPGQGLQFLFEYFSETQRNKGNFPGRFSGRQFSNSRSEMNVSTLELGDSALYLCASSSGLAGGTTDTQYFGPGTRLTVL.

The chain uses TRBV24-1 and TRBJ1-5, with a tentative D call TRBD1 (5 bases). The CDR3 runs to 14 residues. With 4 bases removed from V and 6 bases from J, the gap between germline ends came to 12 bases. Germline V gene data show CDR1 as KGHDR and CDR2 as SFDVKD. CDR3 sequence reads: CATSDAGNTQPQHF. The CDR3 nucleotides are TGTGCCACCAGTGACGCAGGGAACACTCAGCCCCAGCATTTT.

The chain couples TRBV6-2 or TRBV6-3 to TRBJ1-2; no clear D gene. The ends were cut back, 5 bases at V and 8 bases at J, with 9 bases in the middle. Germline V gene lookup returns CDR1 MNHEY and CDR2 SVGEGT. CDR3 length equals 11 residues. The CDR3 loop is CASSQWRGYTF. CDR3 coding DNA: TGTGCCAGCAGTCAATGGCGAGGCTACACCTTC.

The CDR3, as DNA: TGTGCCAGCAGTCCTACCTTAGGAGGCTACACCTTC. This codes for CASSPTLGGYTF. The chain recombines TRBV28 with TRBJ1-2; D is undetermined. CDR3 length: 12 amino acids. V was cut by 5 bases and J by 8 bases, with 12 bases left in between. The germline V gene has CDR1 MDHEN and CDR2 SYDVKM.

This clone was counted between two and nine times. The chain combines TRBV6-5 with TRBJ1-4; D is perhaps TRBD1 (6 bases). The V gene lost 6 bases and the J gene lost 8 bases, with 16 bases spanning the gap. The CDR3 sequence is 14 residues long. From germline, CDR1 is MNHEY and CDR2 SVGAGI. CDR3 sequence reads: CASSLQGDREKLFF. CDR3 in DNA: TGTGCCAGCAGCCTACAGGGAGATAGGGAAAAACTGTTTTTT.

The V call is TRBV6-4, the J call TRBJ1-2; TRBD1 might be the D (5 bases). Looked up from germline, CDR1 is MRHNA and CDR2 is SNTAGT. Between the trimmed V and J ends, which lost 8 bases and 6 bases, there was a span of 19 bases. This CDR3 has 14 residues. The CDR3: CASVMGQGCHGYTF. The CDR3 coding sequence is TGTGCCAGCGTGATGGGGCAGGGATGCCATGGCTACACCTTC.

This clone was recorded a few times. CDR3 region: CASSGGSYEQYF. The CDR3 DNA sequence: TGTGCCAGCAGCGGGGGCTCCTACGAGCAGTACTTC. J is TRBJ2-7 and V is TRBV25-1, with a tentative D call TRBD2 (6 bases). CDR1 MGHDK and CDR2 SYGVNS come from the germline V gene. The length of the CDR3 is 12 residues. The V end lost 6 bases, the J end lost 0 bases, and 6 bases lay between the germline ends.

The gene calls are TRBV10-3 and TRBJ1-1; D is uncertain. The CDR3 totals 12 residues. CDR1 ENHRY and CDR2 SYGVKD come from the germline V gene. Trimming shortened V by 5 bases and J by 3 bases, and 7 bases separated the two germline ends. The CDR3 DNA sequence: TGTGCCATCAGTCGGGAGCACACTGAAGCTTTCTTT. Protein: CAISREHTEAFF.

The V and J genes are TRBV7-8 and TRBJ2-1; 8 nucleotides align to TRBD2. V lost 1 base, J lost 7 bases, and 3 bases stayed unmatched. The CDR3 is made up of 14 amino acids. Germline V gene lookup returns CDR1 SGHVS and CDR2 FQNEAQ. DNA of the CDR3: TGTGCCAGCAGCTTAGTCGGGGGGGGAAATGAGCAGTTCTTC. It is translated as CASSLVGGGNEQFF.

The rearrangement links TRBV7-2 to TRBJ1-2; 7 bases agree with TRBD1. The CDR3 has 16 amino acids. V shed 5 bases, J shed 4 bases, and the junction held 13 bases outside the gene matches. Germline V gene data show CDR1 as SGHTA and CDR2 as FQGNSA. CDR3 amino acids: CASSPHGAGGTYGYTF. In nucleotides, the CDR3 is TGTGCCAGCAGCCCCCATGGCGCAGGGGGAACCTATGGCTACACCTTC. Full variable domain (rest looked up from reference TRBV7-2 and TRBJ1-2): GAGVSQSPSNKVTEKGKDVELRCDPISGHTALYWYRQSLGQGLEFLIYFQGNSAPDKSGLPSDRFSAERTGGSVSTLTIQRTQQEDSAVYLCASSPHGAGGTYGYTFGSGTRLTVV.

The V call is TRBV24-1, the J call TRBJ2-5; TRBD1 matches at 9 bases. CDR1 and CDR2 from the germline V gene are KGHDR and SFDVKD. V lost 5 bases, J lost 5 bases, and 8 bases stayed unmatched. The length of the CDR3 is 15 residues. The CDR3 bases are TGTGCCACCAGTGGTTCGGGGACAGGGTTTGAGACCCAGTACTTC. Encoded protein: CATSGSGTGFETQYF.